This TCR beta chain was identified in a study of OX40 agonist ivuxolimab in advanced cancers. Study observations and caveats: CD8+ T cells (on average) carried more expanded clones than CD4+ T cells. Dosing at 0.1 to 3.0 mg/kg was accompanied by clonal expansion of CD4+ and CD8+ blood T cells by week 6.

Clones were read by immunoSEQ multiplex PCR, and TCRdb kept only the in-frame ones, dropping some. The sample yields under 25,000 clones, 79% seen once. V shed 4 bases and J shed 5 bases, with 19 bases lying between them. Germline lookup yields CDR1 SGHRS and CDR2 YFSETQ. This CDR3 has 15 amino acids. In regard to this clone: Its antigen is still unknown.

This receptor was obtained from an adult with an advanced solid tumor such as melanoma, head and neck, liver or kidney cancer. This specimen was CD4+ or CD8+ T cells sorted from blood, taken in a trial of the OX40 agonist ivuxolimab. The chain carries TRBV5-1 and TRBJ2-7; D tentatively reads TRBD1 or TRBD2 (6 bases each). The CDR3 DNA follows: TGCGCCAGCAGCCTGTTAGGGGGGACCCACGACGAGCAGTACTTC. Translation: CASSLLGGTHDEQYF.